This T cell receptor (beta chain) was captured in a study of Ad26.COV2.S vaccination and SARS-CoV-2 variants. Study information: It was the COV1001 Ad26.COV2.S trial arm that included the donor.

To note about this clone: No antigen is known for it.

Assay used: immunoSEQ multiplex PCR; TCRdb lists only in-frame clones, some missing. The sample yields a few hundred thousand clones, approximately 90% seen once. With 4 bases removed from V and 0 bases from J, the gap between germline ends came to 1 base. CDR3 length: 13 amino acids. Treatment meaning: some 20 received Ad26.COV2.S at low or high dose, single or two shots; about five received placebo; per-sample allocation not given. Following the first vaccine or placebo injection, samples were taken on day 63. This vaccine is an Ad26 vector that expresses the Wuhan-strain SARS-CoV-2 spike. General observations from the study: Vaccinees and placebo recipients showed similar non-spike TCR breadth. Breadth and depth estimates from TCRs may understate total T cell responses.

V and J are TRBV12-3 or TRBV12-4 and TRBJ2-6; D is uncertain. The sequence was obtained from a person between 18 and 60 years old who received the Ad26.COV2.S COVID-19 vaccine or a placebo. The sample here was peripheral blood, taken in a trial of Ad26.COV2.S vaccine versus placebo. The DNA of the CDR3 is TGTGCCAGCAGTTACTCTGGGGCCAACGTCCTGACTTTC. This gives the protein CASSYSGANVLTF.